These T cell receptor beta chains were read from a single sample in a study of cytomegalovirus exposure and HLA in healthy donors. TCRdb's copy holds only in-frame clones and misses some; the assay was immunoSEQ multiplex PCR. The table shows around 150,000 clones, with 75% to 85% occurring only once. Sequenced material: PBMCs. These TCRs come from a man in his fifties in good health and CMV-seronegative. Both conserved end residues are trimmed from each CDR3. Size tells how often a clone was seen (once, few, many) or the class of an expanded clone, and some rows leave it out.

CDR3: ASSHPTDRDSNYGYT
V: TRBV4-2
J: TRBJ1-2
size: few

CDR3: ASSALAGVTQY
V: TRBV2
J: TRBJ2-5
size: -

CDR3: ASSSGGDWNQPQH
V: TRBV18
J: TRBJ1-5
size: once

CDR3: ASSFLRQETQY
V: TRBV5-8
J: TRBJ2-5
size: -

CDR3: ASSSRGLVNEQF
V: TRBV7-9
J: TRBJ2-1
size: -

CDR3: ASSLRDRGTNEQF
V: TRBV4-2
J: TRBJ2-1
size: -

CDR3: ASSQKITGDYEQY
V: TRBV4-1
J: TRBJ2-7
size: -

CDR3: ASSHPSRVEAF
V: TRBV4-1
J: TRBJ1-1
size: -

CDR3: ASSLGGGGVNGMNTEAF
V: TRBV5-1
J: TRBJ1-1
size: -

CDR3: ASVPSGTVNTGELF
V: TRBV12-5
J: TRBJ2-2
size: once

CDR3: ASSDGSNSPLH
V: TRBV25-1
J: TRBJ1-6
size: once

CDR3: AGKSGTGNYEQY
V: TRBV5-8
J: TRBJ2-7
size: -

CDR3: ASSPDRGPTDTQY
V: TRBV7-3
J: TRBJ2-3
size: once

CDR3: ASTIGGGNTEAF
V: TRBV5-1
J: TRBJ1-1
size: -

CDR3: ATSRDRYEQY
V: TRBV15
J: TRBJ2-7
size: -

CDR3: ASSLEQTYTEAF
V: TRBV11-3
J: TRBJ1-1
size: -

CDR3: ATSTRGGSETQY
V: TRBV15
J: TRBJ2-5
size: -

CDR3: ASSQEGSGGAYQETQY
V: TRBV4-1
J: TRBJ2-5
size: -

CDR3: ASSSMAGPTGTDTQY
V: TRBV28
J: TRBJ2-3
size: -

CDR3: ASSLQGSNTGELF
V: TRBV5-4
J: TRBJ2-2
size: few

CDR3: ATSRVGGLSSYNEQF
V: TRBV15
J: TRBJ2-1
size: -

CDR3: ASSSSAGANVLT
V: TRBV11-3
J: TRBJ2-6
size: -

CDR3: ASTPFREQNTQY
V: TRBV7-9
J: TRBJ2-3
size: once

CDR3: ASIRGLGNEQF
V: TRBV7-9
J: TRBJ2-1
size: -

CDR3: ASSYRGQGFHQPQH
V: TRBV6-6
J: TRBJ1-5
size: -

CDR3: ASTGTAGQPQH
V: TRBV6-5
J: TRBJ1-5
size: -

CDR3: SVERTGYEQF
V: TRBV29-1
J: TRBJ2-1
size: -

CDR3: ASSPALIEAF
V: TRBV7-3
J: TRBJ1-1
size: -

CDR3: SACLQGNNEKLF
V: TRBV29-1
J: TRBJ1-4
size: -

CDR3: ASSQTSGGPYNEQF
V: TRBV14
J: TRBJ2-1
size: once

CDR3: ASRSRDSSHNEQF
V: TRBV11-3
J: TRBJ2-1
size: few

CDR3: ASSQENREDDGYT
V: TRBV4-2
J: TRBJ1-2
size: -

CDR3: ASSRGLAGGGKQY
V: TRBV5-6
J: TRBJ2-7
size: -

CDR3: ASSMVLANRDTQY
V: TRBV19
J: TRBJ2-3
size: -

CDR3: ASSLGSSSYNSPLH
V: TRBV5-1
J: TRBJ1-6
size: -

CDR3: ASSLMTGPNTEAF
V: TRBV7-9
J: TRBJ1-1
size: -

CDR3: ASSFSLIGQGQETQY
V: TRBV11-3
J: TRBJ2-5
size: -

CDR3: ASSASLAGEQF
V: TRBV10-1
J: TRBJ2-1
size: -

CDR3: ASSLSGDYGYT
V: TRBV5-6
J: TRBJ1-2
size: -

CDR3: ASSISRQEDLYGYT
V: TRBV19
J: TRBJ1-2
size: -